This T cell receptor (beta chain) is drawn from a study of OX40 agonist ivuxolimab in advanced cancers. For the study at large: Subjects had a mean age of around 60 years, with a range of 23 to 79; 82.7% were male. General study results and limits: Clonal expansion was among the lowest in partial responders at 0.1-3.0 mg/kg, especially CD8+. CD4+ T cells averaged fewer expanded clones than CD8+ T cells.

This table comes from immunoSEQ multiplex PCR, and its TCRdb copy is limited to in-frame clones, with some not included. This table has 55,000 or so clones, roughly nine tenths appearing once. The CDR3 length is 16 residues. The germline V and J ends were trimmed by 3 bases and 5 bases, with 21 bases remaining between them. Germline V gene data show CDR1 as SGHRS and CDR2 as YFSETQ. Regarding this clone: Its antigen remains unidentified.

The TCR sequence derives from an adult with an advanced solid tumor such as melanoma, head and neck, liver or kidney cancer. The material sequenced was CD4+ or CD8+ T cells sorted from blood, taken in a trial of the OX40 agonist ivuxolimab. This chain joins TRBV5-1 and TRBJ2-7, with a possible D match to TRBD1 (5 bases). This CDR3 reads CASSSIPRQGRNEQYF. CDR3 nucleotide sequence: TGCGCCAGCAGCTCTATTCCTAGGCAGGGAAGAAACGAGCAGTACTTC.